This T cell receptor (beta chain) was captured by sequencing in a study of technical replicates of blood from a handful of donors. Between the trimmed V and J ends, which lost 9 bases and 1 base, there was a span of 13 bases. Germline values: CDR1 ENHRY, CDR2 SYGVKD. The CDR3 is 13 residues long. Clones were sequenced by immunoSEQ multiplex PCR, and TCRdb holds only the in-frame ones, with some missing. The sample has 75,000 to 95,000 clones, 85% to 95% seen once. The chain recombines TRBV10-3 with TRBJ2-7; D gene ambiguous. The sequence came from a human donor in good health. The sample taken for sequencing was T cells isolated from PBMCs. The chain's CDR3 is CAIRLSDSYEQYF. The DNA for the CDR3 is TGTGCCATTAGACTCTCAGATTCCTACGAGCAGTACTTC.